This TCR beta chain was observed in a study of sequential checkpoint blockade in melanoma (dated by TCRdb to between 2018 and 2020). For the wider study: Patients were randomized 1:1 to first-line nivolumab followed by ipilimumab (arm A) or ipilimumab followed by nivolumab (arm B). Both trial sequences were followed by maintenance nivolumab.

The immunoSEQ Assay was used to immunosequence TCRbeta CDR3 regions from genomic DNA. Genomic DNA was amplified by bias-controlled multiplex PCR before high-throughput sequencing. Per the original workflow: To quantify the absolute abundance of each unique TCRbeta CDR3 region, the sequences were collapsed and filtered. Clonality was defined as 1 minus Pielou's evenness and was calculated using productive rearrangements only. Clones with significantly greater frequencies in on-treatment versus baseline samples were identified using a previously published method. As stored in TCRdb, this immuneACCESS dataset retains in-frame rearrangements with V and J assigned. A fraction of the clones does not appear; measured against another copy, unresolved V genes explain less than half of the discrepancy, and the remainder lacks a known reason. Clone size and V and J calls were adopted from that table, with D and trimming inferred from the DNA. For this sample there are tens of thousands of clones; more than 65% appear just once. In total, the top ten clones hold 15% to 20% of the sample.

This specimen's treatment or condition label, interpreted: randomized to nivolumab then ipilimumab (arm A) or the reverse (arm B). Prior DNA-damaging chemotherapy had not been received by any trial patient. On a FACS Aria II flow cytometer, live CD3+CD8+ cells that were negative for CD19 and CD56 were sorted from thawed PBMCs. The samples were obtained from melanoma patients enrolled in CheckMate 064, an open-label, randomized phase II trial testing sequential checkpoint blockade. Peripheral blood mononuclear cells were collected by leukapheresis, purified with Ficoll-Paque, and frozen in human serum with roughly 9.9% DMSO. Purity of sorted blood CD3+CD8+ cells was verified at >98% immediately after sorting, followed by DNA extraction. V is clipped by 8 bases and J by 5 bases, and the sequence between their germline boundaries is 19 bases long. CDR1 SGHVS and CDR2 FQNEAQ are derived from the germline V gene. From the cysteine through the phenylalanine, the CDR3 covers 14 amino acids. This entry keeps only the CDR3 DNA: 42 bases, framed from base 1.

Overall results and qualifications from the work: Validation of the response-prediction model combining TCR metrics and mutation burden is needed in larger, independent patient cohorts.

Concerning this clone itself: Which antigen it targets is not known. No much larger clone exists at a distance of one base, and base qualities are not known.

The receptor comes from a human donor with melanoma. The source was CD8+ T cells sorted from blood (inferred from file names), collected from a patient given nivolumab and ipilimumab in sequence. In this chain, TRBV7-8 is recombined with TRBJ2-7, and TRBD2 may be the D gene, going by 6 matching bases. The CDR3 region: CASCILGGSNEQYF. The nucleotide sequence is TGTGCCAGCTGCATCTTGGGGGGTTCCAACGAGCAGTACTTC.